The clone carrying this TCR beta chain was seen ten or more times. The antigen remains undetermined. These data are taken from a study of T cells after yellow fever vaccination. Study details: SMART-Seq v4 Ultra Low Input prepared libraries from low-cell fractions. Overall study findings and caveats: Peaking on day 5 versus 15, the secondary response was faster but weaker. Clonotypes found in both CD4 and CD8 compartments made up a small share.

As TCR cDNA was made by 5'RACE template switching, a universal primer site and UMIs were added. A single record per CDR3 protein comes from TCRdb applying MiXCR to the 5' RACE reads. The sample includes about 350,000 distinct CDR3 sequences, approximately 13% of them seen just once. Germline CDR1 is KGHSH and CDR2 is LQKENI. Trimming took off 1 base at V and 0 bases at J, with 21 bases between the two ends. The CDR3 runs 19 residues. V is TRBV18 and J is TRBJ1-2; no clear D. The receptor was derived from a man younger than 35 who received the YFV17D yellow fever vaccine. This sample comprised CD4+ T cells sorted from PBMCs, obtained 15 days after the yellow fever booster vaccination. CDR3 sequence: CASSPLPPARDLSNYGYTF. The CDR3 DNA follows: TGTGCCAGCTCACCACTACCCCCGGCAAGAGACCTTTCTAACTATGGCTACACCTTC.